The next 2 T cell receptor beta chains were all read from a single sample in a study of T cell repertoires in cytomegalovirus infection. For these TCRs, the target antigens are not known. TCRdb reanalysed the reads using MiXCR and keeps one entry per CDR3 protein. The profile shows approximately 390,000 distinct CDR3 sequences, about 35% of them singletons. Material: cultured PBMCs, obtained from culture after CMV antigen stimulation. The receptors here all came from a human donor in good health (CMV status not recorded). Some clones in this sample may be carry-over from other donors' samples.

The CDR3 bases are TGTGCCACCCGAGGACAGCGGAGTGGCTCTGGGAGCAATGAGCAGTTCTTC. Protein sequence: CATRGQRSGSGSNEQFF. The V gene is TRBV24-1, the J gene TRBJ2-1; D might be TRBD1 (6 bases). The CDR3 runs 17 residues. Germline values: CDR1 KGHDR, CDR2 SFDVKD. Trimming pared 9 bases from V and 6 bases from J, leaving 26 bases between.

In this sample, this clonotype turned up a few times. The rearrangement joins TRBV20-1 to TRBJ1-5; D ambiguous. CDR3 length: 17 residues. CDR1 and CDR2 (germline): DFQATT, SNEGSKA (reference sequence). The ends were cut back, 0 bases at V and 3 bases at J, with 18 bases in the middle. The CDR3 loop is CSARDLKGNNLNQPQHF. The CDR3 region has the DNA TGCAGTGCTAGAGATTTGAAAGGCAACAACCTCAATCAGCCCCAGCATTTT.